The clone carrying this T cell receptor (beta chain) was picked up a small number of times. The data were taken from a study of blood T cell repertoires in COVID-19. Study details: T cells, B-cell-depleted T cells, or PBMCs supplied cDNA or gDNA.

The CDR3 spans 15 residues. V lost 0 bases to trimming and J lost 8 bases, with 16 bases between them. Germline values: CDR1 MNHEY, CDR2 SVGAGI. TCRdb's copy holds only in-frame clones and misses some; the assay was immunoSEQ multiplex PCR. The sample holds more than 120,000 clones, approximately 87% seen once. Source material: peripheral blood. This clonotype was sampled from a woman aged 50 to 60 with active or convalescent COVID-19. J is TRBJ1-1 and V is TRBV6-5, with a possible D match to TRBD1 (5 bases). The CDR3 loop reads CASSYSPTAIGEAFF. DNA of the CDR3: TGTGCCAGCAGTTACTCGCCGACAGCCATCGGGGAAGCTTTCTTT.